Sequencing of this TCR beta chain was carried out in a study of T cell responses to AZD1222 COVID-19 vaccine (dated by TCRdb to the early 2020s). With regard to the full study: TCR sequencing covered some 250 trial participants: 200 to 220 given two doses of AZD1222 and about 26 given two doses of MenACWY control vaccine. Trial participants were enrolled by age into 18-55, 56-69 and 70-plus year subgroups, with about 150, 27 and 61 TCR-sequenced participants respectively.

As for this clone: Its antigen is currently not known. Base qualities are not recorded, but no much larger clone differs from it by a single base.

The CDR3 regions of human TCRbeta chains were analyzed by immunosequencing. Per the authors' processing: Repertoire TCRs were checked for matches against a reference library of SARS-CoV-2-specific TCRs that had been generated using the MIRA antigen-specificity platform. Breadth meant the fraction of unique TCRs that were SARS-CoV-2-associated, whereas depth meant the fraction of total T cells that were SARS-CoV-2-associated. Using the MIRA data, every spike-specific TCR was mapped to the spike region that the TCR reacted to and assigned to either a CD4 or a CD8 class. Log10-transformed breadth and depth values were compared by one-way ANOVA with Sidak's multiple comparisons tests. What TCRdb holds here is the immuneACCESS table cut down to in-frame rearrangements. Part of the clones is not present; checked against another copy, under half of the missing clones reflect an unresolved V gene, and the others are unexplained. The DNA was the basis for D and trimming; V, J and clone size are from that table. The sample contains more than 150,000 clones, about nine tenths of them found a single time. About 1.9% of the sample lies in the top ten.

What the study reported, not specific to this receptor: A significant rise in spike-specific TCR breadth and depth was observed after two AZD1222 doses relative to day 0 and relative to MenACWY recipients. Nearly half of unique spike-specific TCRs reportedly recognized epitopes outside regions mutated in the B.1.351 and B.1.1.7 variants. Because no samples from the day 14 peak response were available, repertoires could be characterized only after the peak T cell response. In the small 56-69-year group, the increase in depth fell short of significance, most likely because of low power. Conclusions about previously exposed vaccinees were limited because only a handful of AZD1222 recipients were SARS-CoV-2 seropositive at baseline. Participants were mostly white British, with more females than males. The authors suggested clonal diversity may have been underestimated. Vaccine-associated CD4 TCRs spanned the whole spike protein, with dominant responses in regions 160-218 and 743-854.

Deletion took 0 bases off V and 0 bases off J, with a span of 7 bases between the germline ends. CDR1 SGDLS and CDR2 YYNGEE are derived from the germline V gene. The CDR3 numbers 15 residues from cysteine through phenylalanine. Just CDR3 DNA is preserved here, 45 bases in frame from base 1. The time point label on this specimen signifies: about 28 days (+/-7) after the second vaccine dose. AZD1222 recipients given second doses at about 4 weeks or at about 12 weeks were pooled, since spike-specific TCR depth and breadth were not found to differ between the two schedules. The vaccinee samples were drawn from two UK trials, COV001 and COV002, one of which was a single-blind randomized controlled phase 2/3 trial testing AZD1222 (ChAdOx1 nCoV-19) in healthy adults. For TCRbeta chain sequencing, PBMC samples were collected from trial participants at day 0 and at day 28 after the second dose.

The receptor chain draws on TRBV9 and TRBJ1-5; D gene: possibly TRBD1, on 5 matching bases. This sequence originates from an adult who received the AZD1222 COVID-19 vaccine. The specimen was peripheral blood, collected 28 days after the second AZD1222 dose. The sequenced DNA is TGTGCCAGCAGCGTAGAGGGGAATAGCAATCAGCCCCAGCATTTT. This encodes CASSVEGNSNQPQHF.